The rows below give T cell receptor beta chains drawn from one sample of a study of T cell clonotyping in hematopoietic cell transplantation. The method was immunoSEQ multiplex PCR; TCRdb's version includes in-frame clones alone and lacks a portion of them. The table lists 50,000 or so clones, around 83% of them singletons, with around 5.3% in the top ten. Here the sequenced sample was peripheral blood mononuclear cells, taken before stem cell transplant. The origin of the receptors is a man in his sixties with myelodysplastic syndrome. Some clones in this sample may be carry-over from other donors' samples. Both conserved end residues are part of each CDR3. A D gene is named only where the DNA matches it firmly. Not every row has a clone size; where given, it reads once, few, many or a size class.

j_gene,d_gene,v_gene,abundance,CDR3aa,CDR3nt
TRBJ2-1,.,TRBV28,once,CASSLGDTNYNEQFF,TGTGCCAGCAGTTTAGGGGACACCAACTACAATGAGCAGTTCTTC
TRBJ1-2,.,TRBV6-1,.,CASSEWMGANYGYTF,TGTGCCAGCAGTGAGTGGATGGGAGCTAACTATGGCTACACCTTC
TRBJ2-6,.,TRBV9,.,CASSVGRAGVTGANVLTF,TGTGCCAGCAGCGTAGGCAGGGCCGGAGTAACTGGGGCCAACGTCCTGACTTTC
TRBJ2-7,TRBD1,TRBV6-4,once,CASSRDRGYEQYF,TGTGCCAGCAGTCGGGACAGGGGCTACGAGCAGTACTTC
TRBJ2-7,.,TRBV5-1,.,CASSLEASSTLYEQYF,TGCGCCAGCAGCTTGGAAGCTAGCTCGACTCTCTACGAGCAGTACTTC
TRBJ2-5,TRBD2,TRBV28,.,CASSSSSGGARETQYF,TGTGCCAGCAGTTCTTCTAGCGGGGGGGCCAGGGAGACCCAGTACTTC
TRBJ1-4,.,TRBV19,.,CASKGLLTPGKLFF,TGTGCCAGCAAGGGACTTCTGACACCCGGAAAACTGTTTTTT
TRBJ2-7,.,TRBV4-1,.,CASSQEARGDKQYF,TGCGCCAGCAGCCAAGAGGCAAGAGGGGACAAGCAGTACTTC
TRBJ2-5,TRBD1,TRBV29-1,.,CSAGQGAGETQYF,TGCAGCGCCGGACAGGGGGCGGGGGAGACCCAGTACTTC
TRBJ1-3,.,TRBV28,.,CASSGGGRGSSGNTIYF,TGTGCCAGCAGTGGGGGGGGCAGGGGATCCTCTGGAAACACCATATATTTT
TRBJ2-7,.,TRBV7-9,.,CASSPPLGAGRYEQYF,TGTGCCAGCAGCCCCCCGTTGGGGGCAGGCCGCTACGAGCAGTACTTC
TRBJ2-1,.,TRBV5-1,.,CASRRTTDSSYNEQFF,TGCGCCAGCAGACGTACGACAGACAGCTCCTACAATGAGCAGTTCTTC
TRBJ2-7,.,TRBV13,.,CASSSAAGSYEQYF,TGTGCCAGCAGCTCCGCTGCTGGCTCCTACGAGCAGTACTTC
TRBJ1-1,.,TRBV5-1,.,CASSVGNTEAFF,TGCGCCAGCAGCGTCGGGAACACTGAAGCTTTCTTT
TRBJ2-7,TRBD1,TRBV9,once,CASSPWTGDFSYEQYF,TGTGCCAGCAGCCCCTGGACAGGAGATTTCTCCTACGAGCAGTACTTC
TRBJ2-2,.,TRBV5-4,.,CASSSGAGELFF,TGTGCCAGCAGCTCCGGAGCCGGGGAGCTGTTTTTT
TRBJ1-4,.,TRBV10-1,.,CASSAGTEKLFF,TGCGCCAGCAGTGCGGGGACTGAAAAACTGTTTTTT
TRBJ1-1,TRBD1,TRBV10-3,.,CAIAGQGDTEAFF,TGTGCCATCGCGGGACAGGGGGACACTGAAGCTTTCTTT
TRBJ2-7,.,TRBV6-6,.,CASSYHRGTYEQYF,TGTGCCAGCAGTTACCACCGGGGTACCTACGAGCAGTACTTC
TRBJ1-1,.,TRBV28,.,CASIDRMNTEAFF,TGTGCCAGTATAGACAGGATGAACACTGAAGCTTTCTTT
TRBJ2-4,.,TRBV5-1,.,CASSLEVGLAKNIQYF,TGCGCCAGCAGCTTGGAGGTGGGCCTAGCCAAAAACATTCAGTACTTC
TRBJ2-7,.,TRBV5-1,.,CASRDSYEQYF,TGCGCCAGCCGCGACTCCTACGAGCAGTACTTC
TRBJ2-5,.,TRBV4-2,.,CASSQEVHRGETQYF,TGTGCCAGCAGCCAAGAGGTTCATAGGGGAGAGACCCAGTACTTC
TRBJ2-3,TRBD2,TRBV4-1,few,CASSAWGEGGTDTQYF,TGCGCCAGCAGCGCCTGGGGGGAGGGCGGCACAGATACGCAGTATTTT
TRBJ1-5,.,TRBV19,once,CASIPNRAGQPQHF,TGTGCCAGTATCCCTAACAGGGCCGGACAGCCCCAGCATTTT
TRBJ1-5,TRBD1,TRBV7-6,.,CASSLRGPNSNQPQHF,TGTGCCAGCAGCTTAAGGGGGCCTAATAGCAATCAGCCCCAGCATTTT
TRBJ1-2,TRBD1,TRBV28,.,CASSFHRTGDGYTF,TGTGCCAGCAGTTTTCACCGGACAGGCGATGGCTACACCTTC
TRBJ1-5,.,TRBV4-3,.,CASSQAPAGTTYSNQPQHF,TGCGCCAGCAGCCAAGCCCCGGCGGGGACGACTTATAGCAATCAGCCCCAGCATTTT
TRBJ1-2,TRBD1,TRBV6-4,few,CASSPSTGLGGYTF,TGTGCCAGCAGTCCATCGACAGGGCTTGGTGGCTACACCTTC
TRBJ1-5,.,TRBV6-1,.,CASRTGYSNQPQHF,TGTGCCAGCAGGACGGGGTATAGCAATCAGCCCCAGCATTTT
TRBJ1-2,TRBD1,TRBV15,.,CATSREVQGGYGYTF,TGTGCCACCAGCAGAGAGGTCCAGGGGGGCTATGGCTACACCTTC
TRBJ1-4,.,TRBV5-8,.,CASSLEGQSTEKLFF,TGTGCCAGCAGCTTGGAGGGACAATCGACTGAAAAACTGTTTTTT
TRBJ1-1,.,TRBV6-6,.,CASSYRGVGTEAFF,TGTGCCAGCAGTTACAGAGGGGTCGGCACTGAAGCTTTCTTT
TRBJ2-5,.,TRBV11-2,.,CASSLDRLSSKETQYF,TGTGCCAGCAGCTTAGATCGTCTCTCGTCTAAGGAGACCCAGTACTTC
TRBJ2-7,TRBD1,TRBV6-6,.,CASSSWDRAYEQYF,TGTGCCAGCAGTTCTTGGGACAGGGCTTACGAGCAGTACTTC
TRBJ2-7,TRBD2,TRBV5-6,.,CASSPGGGYEQYF,TGTGCCAGCAGTCCCGGGGGGGGTTACGAGCAGTACTTC
TRBJ1-1,.,TRBV11-2,.,CASTLKTPNTEAFF,TGTGCCAGCACCTTGAAGACTCCGAACACTGAAGCTTTCTTT